Listed here are 27 T cell receptor beta chains from one sample, sequenced in a study of Ad26.COV2.S vaccination and SARS-CoV-2 variants. Sequenced by immunoSEQ multiplex PCR; TCRdb stores in-frame clones only, minus some. In the table there are roughly 450,000 clones, about nine tenths of which are singletons. The treatment was: about 20 received Ad26.COV2.S at low or high dose, single or two shots; about 5 received placebo; per-sample allocation not given. Collection of samples fell on day 63 after the first vaccine or placebo injection. Here the sequenced sample was peripheral blood, taken in a trial of Ad26.COV2.S vaccine versus placebo. These receptors all stem from a person between 18 and 59 years old who received the Ad26.COV2.S COVID-19 vaccine or a placebo.

The chain links TRBV2 to TRBJ2-1, with D perhaps matching TRBD1 (6 bases). Trimming pared 6 bases from V and 8 bases from J, leaving 14 bases between. This CDR3 has 13 amino acids. Germline V gene data show CDR1 as SNHLY and CDR2 as FYNNEI. CDR3 sequence reads: CASSASGDYEQFF. The CDR3 region has the DNA TGTGCCAGCAGCGCCTCAGGGGATTATGAGCAGTTCTTC.

This chain's CDR3 is CASSPPAPYEQYF. The CDR3 DNA reads TGTGCCAGCTCACCACCGGCCCCCTACGAGCAGTACTTC. The rearrangement joins TRBV18 to TRBJ2-7; D is uncertain. Per the germline V gene, CDR1 is KGHSH and CDR2 is LQKENI. Trimming stripped 0 bases from V and 2 bases from J, with 5 bases between. The CDR3 covers 13 residues.

The CDR3 sequence is CASNLDSYYEQYF. Here the CDR3 DNA reads TGTGCCAGCAACCTTGACAGTTACTACGAGCAGTACTTC. The genes are TRBV5-8 and TRBJ2-7; TRBD1 might be the D (5 bases). The V end lost 6 bases, the J end lost 3 bases, and 13 bases lay between the germline ends. The CDR3 is 13 residues long. Germline V lookup: CDR1 SGHTS, CDR2 YDEGEE.

The CDR3 nucleotides read TGCGCCAGCAGCTCACAGGGGAACACTGAAGCTTTCTTT. Its protein is CASSSQGNTEAFF. V gene TRBV5-1 combines with J gene TRBJ1-1; tentatively, D is TRBD1 (6 bases). The ends were cut back, 3 bases at V and 1 base at J, with 7 bases in the middle. CDR1 and CDR2 (germline): SGHRS, YFSETQ. The CDR3 covers 13 residues. Variable domain in full (rest from reference TRBV5-1 and TRBJ1-1): KAGVTQTPRYLIKTRGQQVTLSCSPISGHRSVSWYQQTPGQGLQFLFEYFSETQRNKGNFPGRFSGRQFSNSRSEMNVSTLELGDSALYLCASSSQGNTEAFFGQGTRLTVV.

Comments on this clone: Other nucleotide sequences in the sample specify the same CDR3. This chain connects TRBV7-9 to TRBJ1-4; D may be TRBD1 (5 bases). The CDR3 has 14 residues. The germline V and J ends were trimmed by 3 bases and 8 bases, with 13 bases remaining between them. Germline-derived CDR1 and CDR2 are SEHNR and FQNEAQ (reference sequence). The CDR3 reads CASSLGQGGEKLFF. CDR3 DNA sequence: TGTGCCAGCAGCTTGGGGCAGGGAGGGGAAAAACTGTTTTTT.

CDR3 region: CASSQQPARVAKNIQYF. The CDR3 DNA is TGTGCCAGCAGCCAACAGCCCGCCCGCGTAGCCAAAAACATTCAGTACTTC. The chain is built from TRBV3-1 (or the pseudogene TRBV3-2) and TRBJ2-4; D unclear. Germline V gene lookup returns CDR1 LGHDT and CDR2 YNNKEL (reference sequence). V lost 2 bases, J lost 0 bases, and 14 bases lay in between. The CDR3 loop spans 17 amino acids.

The chain uses TRBV5-1 and TRBJ2-5; 11 nucleotides agree with TRBD2. Looked up from germline, CDR1 is SGHRS and CDR2 is YFSETQ. The CDR3 loop spans 15 amino acids. Trimming removed 4 bases from V and 4 bases from J; junction bases left unmatched: 6. CDR3 DNA sequence: TGCGCCAGCAGCCCACTAGCGGGAGCCATAGAGACCCAGTACTTC. Translation: CASSPLAGAIETQYF.

V is TRBV29-1 and J is TRBJ2-1; D is possibly TRBD2 (6 bases). V lost 0 bases and J lost 4, with 16 bases in between. Germline V gene sequence: CDR1 SQVTM, CDR2 ANQGSEA. The CDR3 runs 16 residues. CDR3 region: CSVEEGPASVYNEQFF. DNA of the CDR3: TGCAGCGTTGAAGAGGGCCCTGCTAGCGTATACAATGAGCAGTTCTTC.

This clone has just a few counts. At the DNA level, this CDR3 is encoded by other sequences in the same sample as well. The chain uses TRBV6-2 or TRBV6-3 and TRBJ2-7; D uncertain. V lost 5 bases and J 0 bases, leaving 2 bases between the germline ends. CDR1 is MNHEY and CDR2 is SVGEGT in the germline V gene. This CDR3 comprises 11 residues. The CDR3, as DNA: TGTGCCAGCAGTCCCTCCTACGAGCAGTACTTC. Translating gives CASSPSYEQYF.

The chain uses TRBV30 and TRBJ1-2; 9 positions agree with TRBD1. The CDR3 runs 14 residues. Trimming cost V 5 bases and J 8 bases; bases outside gene matches: 12. The germline CDR1 and CDR2 sequences are GTSNPN and SVGIG (reference sequence). Written as DNA, the CDR3 is TGTGCCTGGGTTCGGACAGGGGTCCAAAAAGGCTACACCTTC. It codes for CAWVRTGVQKGYTF.

V usage is TRBV5-1 and J usage is TRBJ2-1; 14 nucleotides agree with TRBD2. The CDR3 is 15 amino acids. Germline lookup yields CDR1 SGHRS and CDR2 YFSETQ. V was clipped by 4 bases and J by 9 bases; unmatched bases: 6. CDR3 sequence reads: CASSPGTSGSFEQFF. The CDR3 bases are TGCGCCAGCAGCCCCGGGACTAGCGGGAGCTTTGAGCAGTTCTTC.

V is TRBV5-4 and J is TRBJ2-1, with 9 bases fitting TRBD2. Losses at the gene ends were 3 bases for V and 7 bases for J; bases not matched to a gene: 8. Germline lookup yields CDR1 SGHNT and CDR2 YYREEE (reference sequence). This CDR3 is 15 amino acids long. Here the CDR3 reads CASSSGLAWRNEQFF. The DNA for the CDR3 is TGTGCCAGCAGCTCTGGACTAGCGTGGAGGAATGAGCAGTTCTTC.

The chain joins TRBV7-9 to TRBJ1-2; 8 positions agree with TRBD1. This CDR3 is 15 amino acids long. Per germline, CDR1 SEHNR and CDR2 FQNEAQ (reference sequence). V was clipped by 4 bases and J by 8 bases; unmatched bases: 12. CDR3 amino acids: CASSSGRGPMRGYTF. The DNA for the CDR3 is TGTGCCAGCAGCTCAGGCAGGGGGCCGATGAGGGGCTACACCTTC.

The rearrangement links TRBV5-1 to TRBJ2-7; 8 nucleotides agree with TRBD2. Germline values: CDR1 SGHRS, CDR2 YFSETQ. J gave up 6 bases and V 2 bases, and 10 bases lay outside the gene matches. There are 15 residues in the CDR3. The CDR3 DNA sequence: TGCGCCAGCAGCTTAGGACACACGGGAGGGAGCGAGCAGTACTTC. It translates to CASSLGHTGGSEQYF.

A single count supports this clone. This sequence joins TRBV6-5 and TRBJ2-7; 7 nucleotides align to TRBD2. CDR1 and CDR2 from the germline V gene are MNHEY and SVGAGI. The CDR3 loop spans 14 amino acids. V lost 2 bases to trimming and J lost 5 bases; unmatched junction nucleotides: 6. Here the CDR3 reads CASSYRGVGNEQYF. Here the CDR3 DNA reads TGTGCCAGCAGTTACCGGGGGGTGGGTAACGAGCAGTACTTC.

V gene TRBV5-1 combines with J gene TRBJ2-7, with 9 bases that match TRBD1. The CDR3 consists of 13 residues. Germline-derived CDR1 and CDR2 are SGHRS and YFSETQ. After removal of 3 bases from V and 5 bases from J, the junction contained 3 bases not matched to a gene. This CDR3 reads CASSSGTGNEQYF. CDR3 in DNA: TGCGCCAGCAGCTCCGGGACAGGGAACGAGCAGTACTTC.

This chain connects TRBV19 to TRBJ2-1; 10 bases line up with TRBD2. V was pared by 2 bases and J by 9 bases, with 7 bases of the junction left unmatched. Germline V gene lookup returns CDR1 LNHDA and CDR2 SQIVND (reference sequence). CDR3 size: 15 residues. The DNA for the CDR3 is TGTGCCAGTAGTATAACCGGGACTAGCGTAGCTGAGCAGTTCTTC. It is translated as CASSITGTSVAEQFF.

The chain joins TRBV27 to TRBJ1-5, with a weak D call TRBD1 (5 bases). With 6 bases removed from V and 4 bases from J, the gap between germline ends came to 16 bases. The length of the CDR3 is 15 residues. Germline V gives CDR1 MNHEY, CDR2 SMNVEV (reference sequence). Here the CDR3 DNA reads TGTGCCAGCAGCGTGGGGACTGAGGATAATCAGCCCCAGCATTTT. It is translated as CASSVGTEDNQPQHF.

The V gene is TRBV4-3, the J gene TRBJ2-1; tentative D call: TRBD2 (6 bases). CDR1 and CDR2 (germline): LGHNA, YSLEER. Between the trimmed V and J ends, which lost 0 bases and 0 bases, there was a span of 15 bases. CDR3 length: 18 residues. The CDR3 DNA reads as TGCGCCAGCAGCCAAGACCCCCTCGCGGGGAGCTCCTACAATGAGCAGTTCTTC. It is translated as CASSQDPLAGSSYNEQFF.

This chain uses TRBV28 with TRBJ2-7; D is uncertain. The germline V gene has CDR1 MDHEN and CDR2 SYDVKM. The CDR3 runs 14 residues. Between the trimmed V and J ends, which lost 7 bases and 2 bases, there was a span of 15 bases. CDR3 amino acids: CASIGQPETYEQYF. CDR3 DNA: TGTGCCAGCATCGGGCAGCCCGAAACCTACGAGCAGTACTTC. Based on the CDR3 plus reference TRBV28 and TRBJ2-7, the full variable domain is DVKVTQSSRYLVKRTGEKVFLECVQDMDHENMFWYRQDPGLGLRLIYFSYDVKMKEKGDIPEGYSVSREKKERFSLILESASTNQTSMYLCASIGQPETYEQYFGPGTRLTVT.

This sequence joins TRBV28 and TRBJ1-3; D is unresolved. This CDR3 is 14 amino acids long. Germline V gene data show CDR1 as MDHEN and CDR2 as SYDVKM. The germline V and J ends were trimmed by 5 bases and 1 base, with 9 bases remaining between them. The CDR3 loop reads CASSVTRSGNTIYF. The CDR3, as DNA: TGTGCCAGCAGTGTGACACGATCTGGAAACACCATATATTTT.

The rearrangement uses TRBV29-1 and TRBJ1-5; 9 bases are a match to TRBD1. CDR3 length: 12 residues. CDR1 is SQVTM and CDR2 is ANQGSEA in the germline V gene. The trim removed 6 bases at V and 6 bases at J, leaving 3 bases unmatched. CDR3 in amino acids: CSVGQGAQPQHF. The CDR3 coding sequence is TGCAGCGTGGGACAGGGTGCTCAGCCCCAGCATTTT.

The chain combines TRBV10-3 with TRBJ1-1, with 7 bases identical to TRBD1. The CDR3 is 14 amino acids. From germline, CDR1 is ENHRY and CDR2 SYGVKD. J gave up 6 bases and V 0 bases, and 4 bases lay outside the gene matches. The CDR3 sequence: CAISESGRGSEAFF. CDR3 nucleotide sequence: TGTGCCATCAGTGAGTCCGGCAGGGGGTCTGAAGCTTTCTTT.

This clone has a handful of counts. V and J are TRBV7-9 and TRBJ2-6; the D gene is possibly TRBD1 (5 bases). The CDR3 is 17 amino acids. V was cut by 3 bases and J by 4 bases, with 16 bases left in between. Germline CDR1 is SEHNR and CDR2 is FQNEAQ (reference sequence). The DNA for the CDR3 is TGTGCCAGCAGCTTCCCCGCCAGGGCGGACGGGGCCAACGTCCTGACTTTC. Protein sequence: CASSFPARADGANVLTF.

The chain is built from TRBV30 and TRBJ1-2, with TRBD1 matching 9 bases. After removal of 5 bases from V and 3 bases from J, the junction contained 4 bases not matched to a gene. CDR1 is GTSNPN and CDR2 is SVGIG in the germline V gene (reference sequence). The CDR3 consists of 13 residues. For the CDR3, the DNA is TGTGCCTGGGAACGGACAGGGGACTATGGCTACACCTTC. Its translation: CAWERTGDYGYTF. Using reference TRBV30 and TRBJ1-2 for the parts outside the CDR3, the full variable domain is SQTIHQWPATLVQPVGSPLSLECTVEGTSNPNLYWYRQAAGRGLQLLFYSVGIGQISSEVPQNLSASRPQDRQFILSSKKLLLSDSGFYLCAWERTGDYGYTFGSGTRLTVV.

J is TRBJ1-1 and V is TRBV5-1; D possibly corresponds to TRBD1 (5 bases). The CDR3 is 14 amino acids. Trimming cost V 0 bases and J 6 bases, with 12 bases left between them. The germline CDR1 and CDR2 sequences are SGHRS and YFSETQ. The DNA for the CDR3 is TGCGCCAGCAGCTTGGGAGGGGCCAGCTCTGAAGCTTTCTTT. It yields the protein CASSLGGASSEAFF.

The chain links TRBV9 to TRBJ2-3; D unresolved. CDR1 and CDR2 (germline): SGDLS, YYNGEE. This CDR3 is built from 14 residues. Trimming left V 0 bases short and J 0 bases short, with 5 bases between. DNA for the CDR3: TGTGCCAGCAGCGTAGGGGCGAGCACAGATACGCAGTATTTT. It translates to CASSVGASTDTQYF.